This T cell receptor beta chain was found in a study of cytomegalovirus exposure and HLA in healthy donors. This clone appeared a few times. CDR1 MNHEY and CDR2 SVGAGI come from the germline V gene. This CDR3 comprises 13 residues. Trimming stripped 9 bases from V and 3 bases from J, with 14 bases between. PCR employed 60 Vbeta and 13 Jbeta primers. Profiling relied on immunoSEQ multiplex PCR, and the TCRdb table lists in-frame clones only, not all of them. The table shows 90,000 to 110,000 clones, with around 75% occurring only once. Sequencing was done on a sample of PBMCs. The J gene is TRBJ1-2, the V gene TRBV6-5, with D possibly being TRBD1 (5 bases). This clonotype originated in a man younger than 45 in good health and CMV-seronegative. DNA for the CDR3: TGTGCCAGTTGGGGAGGAGGGGACTATGGCTACACCTTC. This translates into CASWGGGDYGYTF.